This T cell receptor (beta chain) was captured in a study of T cell responses to AZD1222 COVID-19 vaccine. Assay used: immunoSEQ multiplex PCR; TCRdb lists only in-frame clones, some missing. The table lists about 150,000 clones, roughly nine tenths of them singletons. The CDR3 loop spans 12 amino acids. Per germline, CDR1 SEHNR and CDR2 FQNEAQ (reference sequence). V lost 2 bases, J lost 3 bases, and 5 bases lay in between. Findings and limits, study-wide: Vaccine-associated CD4 TCRs ranged over spike, dominating at 160-218 and 743-854. Scientists sampled the repertoires only once the peak T cell response had passed.

Note on this clone: As yet, its antigen is unknown.

Sequenced here: peripheral blood, sampled 28 days after the second AZD1222 dose. The chain couples TRBV7-9 to TRBJ2-7; no reliable D call. This receptor was obtained from an adult who received the AZD1222 COVID-19 vaccine. The CDR3 here is CASSLNYYEQYF. CDR3 sequence (DNA): TGTGCCAGCAGCTTAAATTACTACGAGCAGTACTTC.